The clone carrying this T cell receptor beta chain was found a few times. Measured with immunoSEQ multiplex PCR; TCRdb has only the in-frame clones, and not every one. The sample lists about 140,000 clones, approximately 82% seen once, with around 25% in the top ten. Time point here: baseline pretreatment blood. As for treatment: 15 Gy SBRT to primary tumor, nephrectomy 4 weeks later. The data derive from a study of radiation and T cells in renal cell carcinoma. This CDR3 is built from 13 residues. Losses at the gene ends were 3 bases for V and 7 bases for J; bases not matched to a gene: 4. CDR1 SGHNT and CDR2 YYREEE come from the germline V gene (reference sequence).

The specimen comprised blood, sampled from a patient whose treatment included radiotherapy and nephrectomy. This sequence originates from a woman aged 50 to 60 with renal cell carcinoma. J is TRBJ1-5 and V is TRBV5-4; 7 bases map to TRBD1. In DNA form, the CDR3 reads TGTGCCAGCAGCTACAGGGGTCAGCAGCCCCAGCATTTT. This codes for CASSYRGQQPQHF. Full variable domain (missing parts from reference TRBV5-4 and TRBJ1-5): ETGVTQSPTHLIKTRGQQVTLRCSSQSGHNTVSWYQQALGQGPQFIFQYYREEENGRGNFPPRFSGLQFPNYSSELNVNALELDDSALYLCASSYRGQQPQHFGDGTRLSIL.